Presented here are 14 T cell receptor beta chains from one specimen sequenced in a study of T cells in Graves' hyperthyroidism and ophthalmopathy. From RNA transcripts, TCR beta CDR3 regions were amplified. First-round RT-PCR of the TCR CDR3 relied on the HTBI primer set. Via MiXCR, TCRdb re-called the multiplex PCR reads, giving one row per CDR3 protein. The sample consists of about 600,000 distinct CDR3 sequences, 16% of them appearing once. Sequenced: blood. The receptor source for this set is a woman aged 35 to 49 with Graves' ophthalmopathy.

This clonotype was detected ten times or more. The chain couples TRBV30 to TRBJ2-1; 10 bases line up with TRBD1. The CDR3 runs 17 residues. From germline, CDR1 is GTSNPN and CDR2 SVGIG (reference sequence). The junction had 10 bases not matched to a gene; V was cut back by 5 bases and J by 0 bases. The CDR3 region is CAWSRDRGTSSYNEQFF. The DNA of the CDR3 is TGTGCCTGGTCCCGGGACAGGGGAACGAGCTCCTACAATGAGCAGTTCTTC.

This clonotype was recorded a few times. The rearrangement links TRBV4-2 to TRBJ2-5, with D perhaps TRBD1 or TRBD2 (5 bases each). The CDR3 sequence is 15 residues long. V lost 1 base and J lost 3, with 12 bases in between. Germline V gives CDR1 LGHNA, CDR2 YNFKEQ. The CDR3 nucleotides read TGTGCCAGCAGCCAAGCCCGGGACCAAAAAGAGACCCAGTACTTC. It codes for CASSQARDQKETQYF.

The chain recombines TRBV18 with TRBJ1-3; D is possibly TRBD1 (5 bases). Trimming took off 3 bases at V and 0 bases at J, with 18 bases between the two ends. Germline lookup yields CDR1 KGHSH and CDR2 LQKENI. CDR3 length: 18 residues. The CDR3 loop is CASSPSQQTVFSGNTIYF. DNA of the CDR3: TGTGCCAGCTCACCCTCTCAGCAGACAGTTTTCTCTGGAAACACCATATATTTT.

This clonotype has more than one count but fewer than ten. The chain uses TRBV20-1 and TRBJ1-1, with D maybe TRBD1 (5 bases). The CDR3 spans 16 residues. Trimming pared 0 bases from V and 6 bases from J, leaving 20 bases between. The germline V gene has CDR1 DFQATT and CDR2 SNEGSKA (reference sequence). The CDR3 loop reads CSARDSYEGPGAEAFF. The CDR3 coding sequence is TGCAGTGCTAGAGATTCGTATGAGGGGCCGGGCGCTGAAGCTTTCTTT.

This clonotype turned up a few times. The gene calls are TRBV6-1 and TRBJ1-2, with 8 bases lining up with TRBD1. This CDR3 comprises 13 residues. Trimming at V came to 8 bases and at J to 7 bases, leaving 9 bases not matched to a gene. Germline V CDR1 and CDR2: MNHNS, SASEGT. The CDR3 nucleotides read TGTGCCAGCCTAGGACAGGGTAGGGGTGGCTACACCTTC. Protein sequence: CASLGQGRGGYTF.

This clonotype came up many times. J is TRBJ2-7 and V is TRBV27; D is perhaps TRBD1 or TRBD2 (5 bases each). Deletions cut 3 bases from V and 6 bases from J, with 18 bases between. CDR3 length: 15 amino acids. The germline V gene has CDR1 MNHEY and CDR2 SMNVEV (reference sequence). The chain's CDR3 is CASSFKAAFRGEQYF. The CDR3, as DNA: TGTGCCAGCAGTTTCAAAGCGGCCTTTAGGGGCGAGCAGTACTTC.

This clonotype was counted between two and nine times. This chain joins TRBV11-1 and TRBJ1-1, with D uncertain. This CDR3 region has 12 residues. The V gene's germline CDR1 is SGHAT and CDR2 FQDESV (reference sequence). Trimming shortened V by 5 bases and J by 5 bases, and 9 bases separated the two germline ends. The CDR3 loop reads CASSTTATEAFF. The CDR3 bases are TGTGCCAGCAGCACGACGGCGACTGAAGCTTTCTTT.

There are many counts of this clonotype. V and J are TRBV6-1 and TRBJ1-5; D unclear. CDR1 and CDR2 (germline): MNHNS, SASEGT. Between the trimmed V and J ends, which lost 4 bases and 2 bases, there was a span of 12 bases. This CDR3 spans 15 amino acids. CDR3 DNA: TGTGCCAGCAGTGGTACATCATACGGCAATCAGCCCCAGCATTTT. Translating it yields CASSGTSYGNQPQHF.

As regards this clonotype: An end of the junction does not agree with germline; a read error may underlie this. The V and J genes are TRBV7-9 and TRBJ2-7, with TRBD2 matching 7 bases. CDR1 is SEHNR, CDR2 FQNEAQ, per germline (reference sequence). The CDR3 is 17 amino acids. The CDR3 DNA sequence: TGCGCCAGCAGCTTGGTTTACCTAGCGGAATACTACAATGAGCAGTACTTC. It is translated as CASSLVYLAEYYNEQYF.

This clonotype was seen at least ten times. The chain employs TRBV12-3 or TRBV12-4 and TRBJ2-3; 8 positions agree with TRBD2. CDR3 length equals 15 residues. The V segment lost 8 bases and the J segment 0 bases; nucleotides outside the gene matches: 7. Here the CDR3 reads CASGLAGTSTDTQYF. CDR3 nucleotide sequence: TGTGCCAGCGGATTAGCGGGGACTAGCACAGATACGCAGTATTTT.

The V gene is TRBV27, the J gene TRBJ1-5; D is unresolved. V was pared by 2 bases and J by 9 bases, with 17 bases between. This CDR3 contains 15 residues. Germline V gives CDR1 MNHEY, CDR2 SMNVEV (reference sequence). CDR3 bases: TGTGCCAGCAGTTTACAGGACCCCAGAAATGGGCCCCAGCATTTT. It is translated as CASSLQDPRNGPQHF.

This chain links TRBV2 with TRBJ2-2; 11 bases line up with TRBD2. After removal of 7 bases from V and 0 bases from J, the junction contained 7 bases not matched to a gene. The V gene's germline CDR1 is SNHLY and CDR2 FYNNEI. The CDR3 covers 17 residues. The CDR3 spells CASTRLAGISNTGELFF. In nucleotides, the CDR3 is TGTGCCAGCACTAGACTAGCGGGAATCTCGAACACCGGGGAGCTGTTTTTT.

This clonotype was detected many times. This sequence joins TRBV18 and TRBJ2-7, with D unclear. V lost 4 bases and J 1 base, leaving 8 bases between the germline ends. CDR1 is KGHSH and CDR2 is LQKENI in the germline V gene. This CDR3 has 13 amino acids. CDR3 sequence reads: CASSRYGSYEQYF. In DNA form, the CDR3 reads TGTGCCAGCTCACGGTACGGGTCCTACGAGCAGTACTTC.

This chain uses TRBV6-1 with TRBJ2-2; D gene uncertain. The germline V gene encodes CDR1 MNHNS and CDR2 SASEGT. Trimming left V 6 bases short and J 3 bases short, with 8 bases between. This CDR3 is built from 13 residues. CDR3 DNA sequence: TGTGCCAGCAGCTGGGTGGACACCGGGGAGCTGTTTTTT. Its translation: CASSWVDTGELFF.